Presented here are 30 T cell receptor beta chains from one specimen sequenced in a study of metastatic and nonmetastatic thyroid tumors. Each patient went into thyroid surgery without having received any treatment. TCRdb ran MiXCR on the PCR reads. The sample shows some 30,000 clones, about 19% of them seen only once. The sequenced material came from blood. These receptors all come from a female donor with papillary thyroid cancer or a benign thyroid nodule (not recorded which). Some clones in this sample may be carry-over from other donors' samples.

The chain uses TRBV5-1 and TRBJ1-2; D may be TRBD1 (5 bases). Germline-derived CDR1 and CDR2 are SGHRS and YFSETQ. The length of the CDR3 is 15 residues. V was cut by 2 bases and J by 8 bases, with 19 bases left in between. The CDR3 DNA sequence: TGCGCCAGCAGCTTCTTTGACAGCCAGGGTGCGGGCTACACCTTC. This sequence encodes CASSFFDSQGAGYTF.

This clone was counted only a few times. The rearrangement links TRBV6-5 to TRBJ2-7; weak D call: TRBD1 (5 bases). V lost 2 bases and J 12 bases, leaving 11 bases between the germline ends. CDR3 length: 11 amino acids. CDR1 and CDR2 (germline): MNHEY, SVGAGI. Here the CDR3 reads CASSYRGEAYF. The CDR3 DNA reads TGTGCCAGCAGTTACAGGGGCGAGGCGTACTTC.

In DNA, the CDR3 is TGTGCCAGCAGCTTAGCACCCCTACAGGGGGAGCTGTTTTTT. It yields the protein CASSLAPLQGELFF. The rearrangement joins TRBV11-2 to TRBJ2-2, with unresolved D. The V and J ends lost 1 base and 8 bases respectively, with 11 bases between them. Germline assignment: CDR1 SGHAT and CDR2 FQNNGV. The CDR3 consists of 14 residues.

Written as DNA, the CDR3 is TGCGCCAGCAGCCAAGGGCAGCTCTCCTACGAGCAGTACTTC. Translation gives CASSQGQLSYEQYF. The chain couples TRBV4-1 to TRBJ2-7; no firm D call. CDR3 length: 14 amino acids. V lost 1 base, J lost 0 bases, and 7 bases lay in between. Germline-derived CDR1 and CDR2 are MGHRA and YSYEKL.

This clone was recorded at least ten times. The chain joins TRBV6-1 to TRBJ1-1; 8 nucleotides line up with TRBD1. Trimming cost V 8 bases and J 0 bases; bases outside gene matches: 5. The CDR3 covers 14 residues. Per germline, CDR1 MNHNS and CDR2 SASEGT. The CDR3: CASGSGGMNTEAFF. CDR3 coding DNA: TGTGCCAGCGGCTCAGGGGGCATGAACACTGAAGCTTTCTTT.

V gene TRBV11-2 combines with J gene TRBJ1-4; unclear D gene. Trimming left V 5 bases short and J 4 bases short, with 11 bases between. Germline CDR1 and CDR2: SGHAT and FQNNGV. The CDR3 covers 14 residues. The CDR3 nucleotides are TGTGCCAGCAGCCCGGGAAAGGGTAATGAAAAACTGTTTTTT. Translation gives CASSPGKGNEKLFF. Drawing the rest from reference TRBV11-2 and TRBJ1-4, the complete variable domain is EAGVAQSPRYKIIEKRQSVAFWCNPISGHATLYWYQQILGQGPKLLIQFQNNGVVDDSQLPKDRFSAERLKGVDSTLKIQPAKLEDSAVYLCASSPGKGNEKLFFGSGTQLSVL.

This clone turned up a few times. The CDR3 bases are TGTGCCAGCAGTTTTAACCGGAACACCGGGGAGCTGTTTTTT. It yields the protein CASSFNRNTGELFF. This chain connects TRBV27 to TRBJ2-2; no firm D call. Germline V gives CDR1 MNHEY, CDR2 SMNVEV (reference sequence). The CDR3 totals 14 residues. V was pared by 3 bases and J by 1 base, with 6 bases between.

At least ten counts were recorded for this clone. The chain combines TRBV5-8 with TRBJ2-7; D uncertain. The germline V gene encodes CDR1 SGHTS and CDR2 YDEGEE. Trimming removed 4 bases at V and 4 bases at J, with 12 bases between. This CDR3 is 13 amino acids long. CDR3 nucleotides: TGTGCCAGCAGCGTGGACGCCGTTTACGAGCAGTACTTC. This gives the protein CASSVDAVYEQYF.

Only a few counts were recorded for this clone. The rearrangement uses TRBV6-1 and TRBJ1-2; 8 positions agree with TRBD1. The CDR3 has 14 residues. The junction had 10 bases not matched to a gene; V was cut back by 7 bases and J by 6 bases. The germline CDR1 and CDR2 sequences are MNHNS and SASEGT. The CDR3: CASTDPGQGHGYTF. The CDR3 DNA sequence: TGTGCCAGCACCGACCCCGGACAGGGCCATGGCTACACCTTC.

The chain couples TRBV6-1 to TRBJ2-6; D is undetermined. CDR1 MNHNS and CDR2 SASEGT come from the germline V gene. The CDR3 is 17 residues long. Trimming left V 1 base short and J 0 bases short, with 10 bases between. The CDR3 sequence is CASSEDARYSGANVLTF. The DNA of the CDR3 is TGTGCCAGCAGTGAAGACGCCAGGTACTCTGGGGCCAACGTCCTGACTTTC.

This clone showed up many times. V gene TRBV5-1 combines with J gene TRBJ1-1; 7 positions agree with TRBD1. CDR3 size: 15 residues. The V and J ends lost 4 bases and 4 bases, in that order; junction bases with no gene match: 10. The V gene's germline CDR1 is SGHRS and CDR2 YFSETQ. CDR3 bases: TGCGCCAGCAGCGGGGAAACAGGGGTTGGCACTGAAGCTTTCTTT. Translated, it gives CASSGETGVGTEAFF.

The chain carries TRBV11-2 and TRBJ2-2; unclear D gene. V was cut by 5 bases and J by 8 bases, with 12 bases left in between. This CDR3 region has 13 residues. Per germline, CDR1 SGHAT and CDR2 FQNNGV. The CDR3 is CASSPHVAGELFF. In nucleotides, the CDR3 is TGTGCCAGCAGCCCCCACGTCGCTGGGGAGCTGTTTTTT.

This clone has a count of ten or more. The chain has TRBV6-1 and TRBJ2-7; 7 bases map to TRBD1. The germline V gene encodes CDR1 MNHNS and CDR2 SASEGT. The trim removed 6 bases at V and 6 bases at J, leaving 14 bases unmatched. This CDR3 region has 15 residues. The CDR3 nucleotides are TGTGCCAGCAGGCAGGGACAGAAGATTTCGGCCGAGCAGTACTTC. Amino acids: CASRQGQKISAEQYF.

This clone was observed at least ten times. The chain uses TRBV9 and TRBJ2-5; the match to TRBD2 covers 10 bases. The germline gives CDR1 SGDLS, CDR2 YYNGEE. The CDR3 is 16 amino acids. V trimming: 4 bases; J trimming: 0 bases; junction bases outside the gene matches: 6. The CDR3 bases are TGTGCCAGCAGCACTGAACTAGCGGGGCACCAAGAGACCCAGTACTTC. Its protein is CASSTELAGHQETQYF.

At least ten counts were recorded for this clone. The chain carries TRBV6-5 and TRBJ2-1; TRBD1 aligns across 8 bases. The CDR3 runs to 16 residues. Germline V gene lookup returns CDR1 MNHEY and CDR2 SVGAGI. V shed 0 bases, J shed 7 bases, and the junction held 8 bases outside the gene matches. The CDR3 reads CASSYSSGGSWNEQFF. In nucleotides, the CDR3 is TGTGCCAGCAGTTACTCGTCAGGGGGCTCGTGGAATGAGCAGTTCTTC.

This clone was seen at least ten times. The chain joins TRBV12-3 or TRBV12-4 to TRBJ1-1; possibly TRBD1 for D (5 bases). The V end lost 7 bases, the J end lost 2 bases, and 14 bases lay between the germline ends. The CDR3 covers 14 residues. The CDR3 bases are TGTGCCAGCACCCCGGGACTCTCCAACACTGAAGCTTTCTTT. Translated, it gives CASTPGLSNTEAFF.

This clone showed up many times. V gene TRBV6-5 combines with J gene TRBJ2-5, with D unresolved. V was shortened by 2 bases and J by 8 bases, with 18 bases between the two germline ends. The germline V gene encodes CDR1 MNHEY and CDR2 SVGAGI. This CDR3 contains 15 residues. The CDR3 reads CASSYQQPNQITQYF. The CDR3 nucleotides read TGTGCCAGCAGTTACCAACAACCCAATCAGATAACCCAGTACTTC.

Notes on this clone: The final CDR3 position lacks the conserved phenylalanine or tryptophan, pointing to a likely read error. This chain joins TRBV28 and TRBJ2-2; D gene uncertain. V lost 2 bases to trimming and J lost 6 bases, with 7 bases between them. This CDR3 comprises 13 residues. Per the germline V gene, CDR1 is MDHEN and CDR2 is SYDVKM. This chain's CDR3 is CASSLHSSGELFS. In nucleotides, the CDR3 is TGTGCCAGCAGTTTACATTCCTCCGGGGAGCTGTTTTCT.

This clone was seen repeatedly, ten times or more. The chain uses TRBV9 and TRBJ1-2; possible D gene TRBD1, 5 bases. The CDR3 spans 15 residues. Germline assignment: CDR1 SGDLS and CDR2 YYNGEE. The ends were cut back, 3 bases at V and 0 bases at J, with 12 bases in the middle. In nucleotides, the CDR3 is TGTGCCAGCAGCGGGGGAGGACAAGCTAACTATGGCTACACCTTC. It codes for CASSGGGQANYGYTF.

As DNA, the CDR3 is TGTGCCAGCAGCACCAGGGGAGAGGGCAATCAGCCCCAGCATTTT. It specifies CASSTRGEGNQPQHF. The rearrangement uses TRBV7-2 and TRBJ1-5; maybe TRBD1 (6 bases). The germline V and J ends were trimmed by 5 bases and 2 bases, with 13 bases remaining between them. CDR3 length: 15 residues. Germline V CDR1 and CDR2: SGHTA, FQGNSA.

This CDR3 is CASSVGNGGPTDTQYF. CDR3 nucleotides: TGTGCCAGCAGCGTAGGCAACGGGGGGCCCACAGATACGCAGTATTTT. V usage is TRBV6-2 or TRBV6-3 and J usage is TRBJ2-3, with D tentatively TRBD2 (7 bases). V was shortened by 6 bases and J by 2 bases, with 18 bases between the two germline ends. CDR3 size: 16 residues. The germline gives CDR1 MNHEY, CDR2 SVGEGT.

In this sample, this clone turned up once. The CDR3 nucleotides are TGTGCCAGCAGTATCCAGGGGAAGTATGAGACCCAGTACTTC. Its translation: CASSIQGKYETQYF. V gene TRBV6-2 or TRBV6-3 combines with J gene TRBJ2-5; a possible D gene is TRBD1 (6 bases). The ends were cut back, 5 bases at V and 5 bases at J, with 15 bases in the middle. Germline CDR1 MNHEY, CDR2 SVGEGT. This CDR3 contains 14 residues.

This clone was found a few times. The chain combines TRBV6-1 with TRBJ2-7, with 8 bases matching TRBD2. The CDR3 consists of 15 residues. The germline gives CDR1 MNHNS, CDR2 SASEGT. The ends lost 5 bases at V and 2 bases at J; junction bases unmatched: 8. This CDR3 is CASSRTAGAPYEQYF. The CDR3 region has the DNA TGTGCCAGCAGTAGAACAGCGGGAGCTCCCTACGAGCAGTACTTC.

J is TRBJ2-7 and V is TRBV12-3 or TRBV12-4, with D maybe TRBD2 (5 bases). The CDR3 length is 14 residues. Trimming removed 0 bases at V and 0 bases at J, with 6 bases between. CDR3 DNA sequence: TGTGCCAGCAGTTTAGCTGGGAGCTCCTACGAGCAGTACTTC. Translated: CASSLAGSSYEQYF.

This clone was recorded many times. This chain joins TRBV9 and TRBJ1-5, with 7 positions matching TRBD1. Trimming cost V 4 bases and J 2 bases; bases outside gene matches: 6. CDR3 length: 15 residues. Germline loops: CDR1 SGDLS, CDR2 YYNGEE. Here the CDR3 DNA reads TGTGCCAGCAGCCTGCCCCAGGGGGGCAATCAGCCCCAGCATTTT. Translation gives CASSLPQGGNQPQHF.

The CDR3 reads CASSIGGKGYTF. The CDR3 nucleotides are TGTGCCAGTAGTATCGGGGGAAAGGGCTACACCTTC. The rearrangement joins TRBV19 to TRBJ1-2; possibly TRBD1 for D (5 bases). Trimming pared 3 bases from V and 8 bases from J, leaving 10 bases between. The CDR3 extends over 12 amino acids. Germline CDR1 is LNHDA and CDR2 is SQIVND (reference sequence).

V is TRBV12-3 or TRBV12-4 and J is TRBJ1-6; the D is unclear. V dropped 9 bases and J dropped 0 bases, with 6 bases sitting between them. The CDR3 sequence is 13 residues long. CDR3 nucleotides: TGTGCCAGTCGGGCCTCCTATAATTCACCCCTCCACTTT. This translates into CASRASYNSPLHF.

This clone was counted a few times. The V and J genes are TRBV19 and TRBJ1-3; D not certain. The germline V and J ends were trimmed by 7 bases and 0 bases, with 7 bases remaining between them. This CDR3 is built from 13 residues. CDR1 LNHDA and CDR2 SQIVND come from the germline V gene (reference sequence). The CDR3 sequence: CASTTLSGNTIYF. The CDR3 DNA reads TGTGCCAGTACGACTCTCTCTGGAAACACCATATATTTT.

The V gene is TRBV6-1, the J gene TRBJ2-7; D is possibly TRBD1 (6 bases). The germline gives CDR1 MNHNS, CDR2 SASEGT. The CDR3 is 16 amino acids. The V and J ends lost 0 bases and 4 bases respectively, with 16 bases between them. CDR3 coding DNA: TGTGCCAGCAGTGAAGCGGAGAGGACAGTCATATACGAGCAGTACTTC. It is translated as CASSEAERTVIYEQYF.

This clone was counted many times. The chain couples TRBV5-1 to TRBJ1-5; D gene uncertain. Looked up from germline, CDR1 is SGHRS and CDR2 is YFSETQ. V was clipped by 6 bases and J by 7 bases, with 17 bases between them. CDR3 length: 14 residues. The chain's CDR3 is CASTLGRSEQPQHF. CDR3 coding DNA: TGCGCCAGCACCCTAGGAAGGTCAGAGCAGCCCCAGCATTTT.